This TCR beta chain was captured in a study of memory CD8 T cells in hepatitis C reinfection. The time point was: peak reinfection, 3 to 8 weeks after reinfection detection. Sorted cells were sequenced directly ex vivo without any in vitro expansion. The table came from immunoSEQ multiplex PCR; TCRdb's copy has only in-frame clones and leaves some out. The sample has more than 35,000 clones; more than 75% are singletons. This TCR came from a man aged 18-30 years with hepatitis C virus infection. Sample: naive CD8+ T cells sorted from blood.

As DNA, the CDR3 is TGCGCCAGCACCCCGGGGCGGGAGGAAGAGACCCAGTACTTC. It yields the protein CASTPGREEETQYF. V gene TRBV5-1 combines with J gene TRBJ2-5; TRBD2 agrees at 8 bases. Unmatched junction bases numbered 7, after V lost 6 bases and J lost 3 bases. Germline loops: CDR1 SGHRS, CDR2 YFSETQ. This CDR3 is 14 amino acids long.